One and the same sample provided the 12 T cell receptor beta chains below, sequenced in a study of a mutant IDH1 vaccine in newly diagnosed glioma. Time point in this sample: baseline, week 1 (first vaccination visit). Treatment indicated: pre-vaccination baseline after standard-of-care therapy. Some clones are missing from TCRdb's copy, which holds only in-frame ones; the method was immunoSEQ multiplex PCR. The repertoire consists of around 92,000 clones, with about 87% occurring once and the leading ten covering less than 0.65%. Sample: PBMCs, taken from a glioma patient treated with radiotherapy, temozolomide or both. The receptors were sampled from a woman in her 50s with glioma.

CDR3 bases: TGCGCCAGCAGCCAAGGGACAGACAGGGGTGCTGGGGCGGGATCCTACAATGAGCAGTTCTTC. Its translation: CASSQGTDRGAGAGSYNEQFF. V is TRBV4-1 and J is TRBJ2-1; 8 nucleotides agree with TRBD1. CDR1 and CDR2 (germline): MGHRA, YSYEKL. V was clipped by 1 base and J by 1 base; unmatched bases: 18. This CDR3 has 21 amino acids.

The DNA for the CDR3 is TGTGCCAGCAGCGTAACACGGGACAGGGCCTACGAGCAGTACTTC. It translates to CASSVTRDRAYEQYF. The J gene is TRBJ2-5, the V gene TRBV6-5; 9 bases are a match to TRBD1. The DNA end favors TRBJ2-7, so the J call may be wrong. The CDR3 loop spans 15 amino acids. Germline V gene sequence: CDR1 MNHEY, CDR2 SVGAGI.

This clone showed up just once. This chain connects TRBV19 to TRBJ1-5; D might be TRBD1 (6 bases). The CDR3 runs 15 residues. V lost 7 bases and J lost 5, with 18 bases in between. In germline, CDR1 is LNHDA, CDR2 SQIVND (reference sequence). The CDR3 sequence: CASTVGGGRDQPQHF. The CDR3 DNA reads TGTGCCAGTACCGTAGGGGGAGGCAGAGATCAGCCCCAGCATTTT.

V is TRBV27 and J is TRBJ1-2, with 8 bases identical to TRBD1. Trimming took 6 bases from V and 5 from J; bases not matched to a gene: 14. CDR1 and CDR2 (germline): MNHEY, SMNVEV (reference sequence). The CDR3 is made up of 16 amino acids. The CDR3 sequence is CASSPRLTGAEYGYTF. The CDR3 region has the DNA TGTGCCAGCAGCCCTAGGTTGACAGGGGCGGAATATGGCTACACCTTC.

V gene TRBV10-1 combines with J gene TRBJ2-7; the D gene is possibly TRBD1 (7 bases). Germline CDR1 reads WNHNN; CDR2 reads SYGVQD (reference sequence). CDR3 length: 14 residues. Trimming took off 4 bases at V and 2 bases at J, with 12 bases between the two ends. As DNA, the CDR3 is TGCGCCAGCAGTGGGCGCGGGACAGCCTACGAGCAGTACTTC. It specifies CASSGRGTAYEQYF.

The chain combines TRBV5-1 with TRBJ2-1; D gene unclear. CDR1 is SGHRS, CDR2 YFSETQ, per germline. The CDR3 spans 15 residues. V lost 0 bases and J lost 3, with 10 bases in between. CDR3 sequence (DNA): TGCGCCAGCAGCTTGGATAACTACAACTACAATGAGCAGTTCTTC. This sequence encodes CASSLDNYNYNEQFF.

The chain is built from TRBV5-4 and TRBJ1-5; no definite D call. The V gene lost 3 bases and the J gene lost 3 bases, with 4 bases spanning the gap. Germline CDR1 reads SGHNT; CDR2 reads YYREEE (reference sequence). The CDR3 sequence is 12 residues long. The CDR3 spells CASSSPNQPQHF. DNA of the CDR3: TGTGCCAGCAGCTCTCCCAATCAGCCCCAGCATTTT.

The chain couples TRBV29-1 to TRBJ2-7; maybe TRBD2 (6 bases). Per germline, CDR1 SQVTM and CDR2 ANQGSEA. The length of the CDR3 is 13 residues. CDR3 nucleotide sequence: TGCACCCAAGACCGGGAGAAGGTCCACGAGCAGTACTTC. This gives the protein CTQDREKVHEQYF.

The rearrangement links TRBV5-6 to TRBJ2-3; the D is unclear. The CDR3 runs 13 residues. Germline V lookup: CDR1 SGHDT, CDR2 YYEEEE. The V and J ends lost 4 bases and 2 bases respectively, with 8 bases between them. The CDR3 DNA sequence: TGTGCCAGCAGCCCGCCGAACACAGATACGCAGTATTTT. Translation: CASSPPNTDTQYF.

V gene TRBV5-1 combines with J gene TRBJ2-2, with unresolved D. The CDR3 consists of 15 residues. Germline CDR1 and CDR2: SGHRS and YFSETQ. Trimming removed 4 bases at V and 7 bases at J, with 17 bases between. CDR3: CASSQMNYGDGELFF. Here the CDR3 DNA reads TGCGCCAGCAGCCAAATGAACTACGGAGACGGGGAGCTGTTTTTT.

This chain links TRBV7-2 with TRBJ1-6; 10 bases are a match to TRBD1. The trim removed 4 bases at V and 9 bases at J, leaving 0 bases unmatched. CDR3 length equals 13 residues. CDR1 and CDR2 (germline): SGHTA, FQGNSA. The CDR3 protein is CASSWDRGSPLHF. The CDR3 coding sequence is TGTGCCAGCAGCTGGGACAGGGGTTCACCCCTCCACTTT.

This CDR3 is CASSFLGDPYTF. CDR3 DNA sequence: TGTGCCAGCAGTTTCCTGGGGGATCCCTACACCTTC. The gene calls are TRBV28 and TRBJ1-2, with D tentatively TRBD1 (5 bases). V was shortened by 3 bases and J by 10 bases, with 12 bases between the two germline ends. The germline gives CDR1 MDHEN, CDR2 SYDVKM. The CDR3 spans 12 residues.